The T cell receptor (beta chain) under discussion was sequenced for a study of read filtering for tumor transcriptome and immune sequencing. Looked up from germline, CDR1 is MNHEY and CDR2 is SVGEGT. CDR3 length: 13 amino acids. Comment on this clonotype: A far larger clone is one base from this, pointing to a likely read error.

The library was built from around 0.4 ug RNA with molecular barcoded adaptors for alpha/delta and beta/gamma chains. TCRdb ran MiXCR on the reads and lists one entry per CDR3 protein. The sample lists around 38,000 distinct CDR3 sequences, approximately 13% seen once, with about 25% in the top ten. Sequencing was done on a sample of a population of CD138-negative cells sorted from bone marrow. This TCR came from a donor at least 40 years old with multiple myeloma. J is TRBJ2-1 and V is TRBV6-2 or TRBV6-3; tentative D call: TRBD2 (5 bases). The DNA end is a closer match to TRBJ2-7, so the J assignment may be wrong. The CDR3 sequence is CASSYSTGVEQYF. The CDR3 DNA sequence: TGTGCCAGCAGTTACTCGACCGGGGTCGAGCAGTACTTC.